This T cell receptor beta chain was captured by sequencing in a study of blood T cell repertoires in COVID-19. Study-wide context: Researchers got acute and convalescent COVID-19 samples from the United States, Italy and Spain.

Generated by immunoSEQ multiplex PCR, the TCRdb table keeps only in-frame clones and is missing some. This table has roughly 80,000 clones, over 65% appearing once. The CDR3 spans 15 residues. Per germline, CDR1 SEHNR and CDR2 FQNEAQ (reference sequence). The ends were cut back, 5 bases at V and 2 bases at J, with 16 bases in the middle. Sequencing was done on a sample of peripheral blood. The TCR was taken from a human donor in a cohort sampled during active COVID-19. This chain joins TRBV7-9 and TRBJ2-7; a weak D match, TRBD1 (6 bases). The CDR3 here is CASSHWKGDPYEQYF. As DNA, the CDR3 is TGTGCCAGCAGCCACTGGAAGGGGGACCCCTACGAGCAGTACTTC.